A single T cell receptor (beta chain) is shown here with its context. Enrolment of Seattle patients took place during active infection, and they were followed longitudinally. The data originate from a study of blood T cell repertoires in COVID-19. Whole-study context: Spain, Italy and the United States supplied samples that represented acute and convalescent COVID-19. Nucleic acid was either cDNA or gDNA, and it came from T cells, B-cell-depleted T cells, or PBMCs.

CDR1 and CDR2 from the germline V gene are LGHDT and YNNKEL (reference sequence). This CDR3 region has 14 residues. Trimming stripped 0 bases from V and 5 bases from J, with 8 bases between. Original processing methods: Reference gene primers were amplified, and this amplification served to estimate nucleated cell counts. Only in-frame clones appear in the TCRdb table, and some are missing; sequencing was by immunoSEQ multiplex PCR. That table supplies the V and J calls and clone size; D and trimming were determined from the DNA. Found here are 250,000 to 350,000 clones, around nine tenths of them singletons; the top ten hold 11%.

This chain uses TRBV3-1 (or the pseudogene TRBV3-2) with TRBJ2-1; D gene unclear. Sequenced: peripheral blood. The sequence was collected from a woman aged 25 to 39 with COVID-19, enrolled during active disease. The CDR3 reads CASSQEGRNNEQFF. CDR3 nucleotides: TGTGCCAGCAGCCAAGAGGGCAGGAACAATGAGCAGTTCTTC.